This TCR beta chain was sequenced during a study of T cell changes during pregnancy in multiple sclerosis. This CDR3 is 17 amino acids long. From germline, CDR1 is MGHRA and CDR2 YSYEKL. The V segment lost 0 bases and the J segment 0 bases; nucleotides outside the gene matches: 5. The assay was immunoSEQ multiplex PCR, and TCRdb's table has in-frame clones only and misses some. This sample yields 29,000 or so clones, of which around 94% are seen a single time; about 5.7% belongs to the top ten. The sample was CD8+ T cells from peripheral blood mononuclear cells, taken before pregnancy. The V and J genes are TRBV4-1 and TRBJ2-1, with 7 bases matching TRBD2. This receptor was obtained from a female donor with multiple sclerosis, enrolled in a pregnancy study. The CDR3 DNA reads as TGCGCCAGCAGCCAAGAGCCCGCGGGAGCCTCCTACAATGAGCAGTTCTTC. It is translated as CASSQEPAGASYNEQFF.